This TCR beta chain comes out of a study of identical twins. Findings and caveats of the study: Within cord blood, abundant beta clonotypes carried fewer insertions, but memory repertoires showed no such trend.

Healthy Caucasians supplied all donations. TCRdb itself ran the 5' RACE reads through MiXCR, one entry per CDR3 protein. The data show around 510,000 distinct CDR3 sequences, 14% seen once. As for this clonotype: What it binds is not known.

The data also belong to a second study, concerning yellow fever vaccine responses in identical twins. Per that study: In identical twins, vaccine T cell responses appeared partly shared and partly individual.

The receptor was derived from a woman aged 18-30 years in good health. The specimen sequenced was CD4+ T cells sorted from blood.

The CDR3 nucleotides are TGTGCCAGCAGCAACAGGACAGGGGTGGGGGAAAAACTGTTTTTT. It codes for CASSNRTGVGEKLFF. The chain uses TRBV7-9 and TRBJ1-4, with 9 bases fitting TRBD1. V lost 5 bases, J lost 8 bases, and 9 bases stayed unmatched. Germline V lookup: CDR1 SEHNR, CDR2 FQNEAQ (reference sequence). This CDR3 region has 15 residues.